This T cell receptor (beta chain) comes out of a study of CD8 T cells in ankylosing spondylitis. Study-wide findings and caveats: Disease-linked clones bore a CD8+ phenotype and were relatively rare in peripheral blood. One TCR beta motif, made up of roughly eight highly homologous variants, appeared characteristic of ankylosing spondylitis blood. From matched ankylosing spondylitis synovial fluid, disease-linked clones were reportedly recovered at significantly enriched levels.

The germline CDR1 and CDR2 sequences are SGDLS and YYNGEE. The J segment lost 9 bases and the V segment lost 1 base, leaving 7 bases of the junction unmatched. The CDR3 is made up of 15 amino acids. The table lists this clonotype with a few counts. The antigen is not known. Quantitative 5'-RACE with molecular barcodes was used to make the TCR beta libraries. In TCRdb, the 5' RACE reads were re-called with MiXCR into one record per CDR3 protein. The sample shows under 150,000 distinct CDR3 sequences, roughly 15% of them seen only once. The clonotype comes from a male donor with ankylosing spondylitis. The chain uses TRBV9 and TRBJ2-1, with 10 positions matching TRBD2. The sample consisted of blood, either unsorted or a sorted T cell fraction (not recorded which). The chain's CDR3 is CASSVLPGLAFEQFF. The CDR3, as DNA: TGTGCCAGCAGCGTATTACCGGGACTAGCGTTTGAGCAGTTCTTC.